The 19 T cell receptor beta chains below all came from one sample that was sequenced in a study of T cells in Graves' hyperthyroidism and ophthalmopathy. The TCR beta CDR3 regions underwent amplification using RNA transcripts as the source. First-round RT-PCR targeting the TCR CDR3 was performed with the HTBI primer set. MiXCR was run by TCRdb on the multiplex PCR reads, yielding one entry per CDR3 protein. The sample gives a few hundred thousand distinct CDR3 sequences, 15% to 18% of which show up once; under 7.5% is in the top ten. Sequencing input: blood. These receptors were taken from a woman aged 25 to 39 with Graves' hyperthyroidism.

This clonotype was picked up many times. This chain links TRBV6-1 with TRBJ1-5, with D unclear. CDR1 is MNHNS and CDR2 is SASEGT in the germline V gene. The CDR3 covers 17 residues. Deletions cut 6 bases from V and 4 bases from J, with 22 bases between. The DNA of the CDR3 is TGTGCCAGCAGGCCTATAAGAGGGTACATCGGGAATCAGCCCCAGCATTTT. Its translation: CASRPIRGYIGNQPQHF.

This clonotype appeared many times. This chain joins TRBV5-8 and TRBJ1-6, with 8 bases that match TRBD1. CDR1 is SGHTS, CDR2 YDEGEE, per germline. V lost 0 bases, J lost 7 bases, and 3 bases stayed unmatched. The CDR3 extends over 15 amino acids. CDR3 sequence: CASSLVGQGNSPLHF. CDR3 DNA: TGTGCCAGCAGCTTGGTAGGACAGGGCAATTCACCCCTCCACTTT.

This clonotype was counted a few times. CDR3 region: CASSSDRSYNSPLHF. The CDR3 coding sequence is TGTGCCAGCTCATCGGACAGATCCTATAATTCACCCCTCCACTTT. The genes are TRBV18 and TRBJ1-6; possibly TRBD1 for D (6 bases). This CDR3 is 15 amino acids long. Trimming left V 5 bases short and J 1 base short, with 9 bases between. Germline V gene sequence: CDR1 KGHSH, CDR2 LQKENI.

This clonotype was recorded at least ten times. The chain is built from TRBV12-3 or TRBV12-4 and TRBJ2-7; possibly TRBD1 for D (6 bases). Trimming stripped 2 bases from V and 1 base from J, with 15 bases between. The CDR3 extends over 16 amino acids. Here the CDR3 reads CASSLRAGVLSYEQYF. CDR3 bases: TGTGCCAGCAGTTTACGAGCAGGGGTACTTTCCTACGAGCAGTACTTC.

This chain uses TRBV12-5 with TRBJ2-2, with 7 positions matching TRBD1. Trimming at V came to 2 bases and at J to 3 bases, leaving 3 bases not matched to a gene. The CDR3 contains 15 residues. Germline CDR1 reads LGHNT; CDR2 reads FRNRAP. Here the CDR3 reads CASGLKGTDTGELFF. For the CDR3, the DNA is TGTGCTAGTGGTTTGAAAGGGACAGACACCGGGGAGCTGTTTTTT.

This clonotype has more than one count but fewer than ten. This chain uses TRBV19 with TRBJ1-4; D remains ambiguous. The CDR3 loop spans 12 amino acids. Germline CDR1 and CDR2: LNHDA and SQIVND (reference sequence). Trimming stripped 7 bases from V and 8 bases from J, with 11 bases between. CDR3 in DNA: TGTGCCAGTATTGGGAAGGGAGAAAAACTGTTTTTT. This translates into CASIGKGEKLFF.

Note on this clonotype: A much larger clone is a single base away; this may be a read error. The chain links TRBV5-1 to TRBJ2-2, with D maybe TRBD1 (6 bases). The CDR3 totals 16 residues. Germline V gene data show CDR1 as SGHRS and CDR2 as YFSETQ. CDR3 region: CANSRDRQTNTGELFF. The CDR3 coding sequence is TGCGCCAACAGCCGCGACAGGCAAACGAACACCGGGGAGCTGTTTTTT.

Regarding this clonotype: An end of the junction does not agree with germline; a read error may underlie this. This chain joins TRBV27 and TRBJ2-5; TRBD2 aligns across 9 bases. Germline assignment: CDR1 MNHEY and CDR2 SMNVEV (reference sequence). The CDR3 has 17 amino acids. The CDR3 sequence is CTSTPMATSGSQETQYF. The CDR3 nucleotides are TGTACCAGCACCCCGATGGCGACTAGCGGATCTCAAGAGACCCAGTACTTC.

The rearrangement links TRBV14 to TRBJ2-3; no clear D. V lost 5 bases and J lost 5, with 11 bases in between. Germline CDR1 reads SGHDN; CDR2 reads FVKESK. The CDR3 contains 13 residues. CDR3 bases: TGTGCCAGCAGCAGGCAGTGGTTAGATACGCAGTATTTT. It encodes CASSRQWLDTQYF.

This clonotype was counted between two and nine times. The rearrangement uses TRBV20-1 and TRBJ2-7, with 10 bases identical to TRBD1. J was trimmed by 4 bases and V by 7 bases; bases with no gene match: 7. CDR1 and CDR2 (germline): DFQATT, SNEGSKA (reference sequence). The CDR3 is made up of 13 amino acids. CDR3 region: CSVRGDRGYEQYF. CDR3 bases: TGCAGTGTTAGGGGGGACAGGGGTTACGAGCAGTACTTC.

J is TRBJ2-1 and V is TRBV24-1; D possibly matches TRBD1 or TRBD2 (5 bases each). The germline V gene has CDR1 KGHDR and CDR2 SFDVKD. The CDR3 is 15 residues long. V dropped 4 bases and J dropped 2 bases, with 11 bases sitting between them. CDR3 coding DNA: TGTGCCACCAGTGACCACCGGGGCCCCTACAATGAGCAGTTCTTC. As protein: CATSDHRGPYNEQFF.

In the case of this clonotype: Relative to the germline gene, one junction end is altered; a read error may explain this. V usage is TRBV3-1 and J usage is TRBJ2-3; TRBD2 matches 8 bases. The CDR3 consists of 18 residues. Germline V lookup: CDR1 LGHDT, CDR2 YNNKEL (reference sequence). CDR3: CASSQTFPSGSVTGTQYF. For the CDR3, the DNA is TGTGCCAGCAGCCAAACCTTCCCAAGCGGGAGTGTCACAGGTACGCAGTATTTT.

This clonotype has a handful of counts. The gene calls are TRBV6-2 or TRBV6-3 and TRBJ1-1; possibly TRBD1 for D (5 bases). In germline, CDR1 is MNHEY, CDR2 SVGEGT. The CDR3 is 16 amino acids. Trimming cost V 2 bases and J 0 bases, with 13 bases left between them. DNA for the CDR3: TGTGCCAGCAGTTACCTCAGGCAGGGAATGAACACTGAAGCTTTCTTT. Its translation: CASSYLRQGMNTEAFF.

This clonotype has at least ten counts. V is TRBV2 and J is TRBJ2-1; possibly TRBD2 for D (5 bases). Trimming took 7 bases from V and 6 from J, leaving 7 bases between them. The CDR3 contains 11 residues. CDR1 is SNHLY, CDR2 FYNNEI, per germline. CDR3 bases: TGTGCCAGCACGGGGAGCAATGAGCAGTTCTTC. Translated, it gives CASTGSNEQFF.

This clonotype was seen ten or more times. The CDR3 DNA follows: TGTGCCAGCCAGGCTCGCGATGAAAAACTGTTTTTT. It translates to CASQARDEKLFF. V and J are TRBV28 and TRBJ1-4; D uncertain. Looked up from germline, CDR1 is MDHEN and CDR2 is SYDVKM. This CDR3 is 12 amino acids long. The V end lost 8 bases, the J end lost 6 bases, and 10 bases lay between the germline ends. Based on the CDR3 plus reference TRBV28 and TRBJ1-4, the full variable domain is DVKVTQSSRYLVKRTGEKVFLECVQDMDHENMFWYRQDPGLGLRLIYFSYDVKMKEKGDIPEGYSVSREKKERFSLILESASTNQTSMYLCASQARDEKLFFGSGTQLSVL.

This clonotype was counted many times. V is TRBV4-2 and J is TRBJ2-7, with 10 nucleotides matching TRBD1. The CDR3 is 16 amino acids. V was clipped by 1 base and J by 2 bases; unmatched bases: 5. The germline CDR1 and CDR2 sequences are LGHNA and YNFKEQ. DNA of the CDR3: TGTGCCAGCAGCCAAGTTTCGGGACAGGGGCCCTACGAGCAGTACTTC. This sequence encodes CASSQVSGQGPYEQYF.

V and J are TRBV11-2 and TRBJ2-3; D might be TRBD2 (6 bases). This CDR3 comprises 17 residues. The germline V gene has CDR1 SGHAT and CDR2 FQNNGV. The V end lost 3 bases, the J end lost 2 bases, and 18 bases lay between the germline ends. CDR3 in amino acids: CASSFGSAAGSTDTQYF. The CDR3 DNA follows: TGTGCCAGCAGCTTTGGTTCCGCAGCGGGTTCCACAGATACGCAGTATTTT.

The J gene is TRBJ2-7, the V gene TRBV6-1; 7 bases are shared with TRBD1. The germline V gene encodes CDR1 MNHNS and CDR2 SASEGT. The CDR3 has 13 residues. With V trimmed by 8 bases and J by 0 bases, 4 bases remained unmatched. The CDR3 nucleotides read TGTGCCAGCGAAGGGGACAGCTCCTACGAGCAGTACTTC. Amino acid sequence: CASEGDSSYEQYF.

This chain connects TRBV20-1 to TRBJ2-1; 10 nucleotides line up with TRBD2. The junction had 5 bases not matched to a gene; V was cut back by 6 bases and J by 6 bases. CDR3 length: 13 amino acids. The germline V gene encodes CDR1 DFQATT and CDR2 SNEGSKA (reference sequence). CDR3 sequence reads: CSAELAGLNEQFF. The CDR3 DNA sequence: TGCAGTGCAGAACTAGCGGGGCTCAATGAGCAGTTCTTC.